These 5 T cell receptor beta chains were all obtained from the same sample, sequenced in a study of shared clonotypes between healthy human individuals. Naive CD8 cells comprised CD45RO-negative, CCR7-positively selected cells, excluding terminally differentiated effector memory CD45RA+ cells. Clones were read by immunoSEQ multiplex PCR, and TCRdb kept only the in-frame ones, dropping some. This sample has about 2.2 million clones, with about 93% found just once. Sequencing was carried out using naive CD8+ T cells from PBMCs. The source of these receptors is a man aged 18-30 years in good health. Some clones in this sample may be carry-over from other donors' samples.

CDR3 sequence: CASSPRTGLVYEQYF. The CDR3 DNA reads as TGTGCCAGCAGTCCTCGGACAGGGTTGGTTTACGAGCAGTACTTC. V is TRBV27 and J is TRBJ2-7, with 8 positions matching TRBD1. Trimming cost V 5 bases and J 4 bases; bases outside gene matches: 10. CDR3 length: 15 amino acids. The germline CDR1 and CDR2 sequences are MNHEY and SMNVEV (reference sequence).

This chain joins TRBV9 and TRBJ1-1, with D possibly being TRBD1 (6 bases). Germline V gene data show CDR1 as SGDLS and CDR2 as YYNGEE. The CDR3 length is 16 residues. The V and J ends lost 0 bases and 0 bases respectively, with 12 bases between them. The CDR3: CASSVGRGHMNTEAFF. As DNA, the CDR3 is TGTGCCAGCAGCGTAGGGCGGGGGCACATGAACACTGAAGCTTTCTTT.

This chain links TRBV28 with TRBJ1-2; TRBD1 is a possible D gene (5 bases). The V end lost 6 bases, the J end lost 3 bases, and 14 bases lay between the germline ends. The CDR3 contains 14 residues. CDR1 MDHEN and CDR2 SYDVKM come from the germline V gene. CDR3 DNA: TGTGCCAGCAGCCCGGGACTTCGGTACTATGGCTACACCTTC. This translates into CASSPGLRYYGYTF.

The CDR3 loop is CASSLMRMTSNTGELFF. The CDR3 bases are TGTGCCAGCAGTCTCATGAGGATGACCTCAAACACCGGGGAGCTGTTTTTT. The chain employs TRBV27 and TRBJ2-2; D gene unclear. The length of the CDR3 is 17 residues. Between the trimmed V and J ends, which lost 5 bases and 2 bases, there was a span of 18 bases. Germline lookup yields CDR1 MNHEY and CDR2 SMNVEV (reference sequence).

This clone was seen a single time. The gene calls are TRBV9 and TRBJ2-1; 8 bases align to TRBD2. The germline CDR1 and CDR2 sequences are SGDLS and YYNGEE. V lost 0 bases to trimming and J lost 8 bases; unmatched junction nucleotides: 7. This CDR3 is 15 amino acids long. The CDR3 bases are TGTGCCAGCAGCGTAGGCGGCGGGAGGACGGATGAGCAGTTCTTC. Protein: CASSVGGGRTDEQFF.